The 15 T cell receptor beta chains in this list originate from one sample, sequenced in a study of blood T cell repertoires in COVID-19. Libraries were prepared by immunoSEQ multiplex PCR; TCRdb keeps only in-frame clonotypes and omits some of them. This table has approximately 11,000 clones, over 70% appearing once. Sequencing used peripheral blood. The receptors stem from a human donor in a cohort sampled during active COVID-19.

This sequence joins TRBV6-5 and TRBJ2-7, with 10 bases identical to TRBD1. From germline, CDR1 is MNHEY and CDR2 SVGAGI. This CDR3 spans 16 amino acids. V was clipped by 2 bases and J by 4 bases; unmatched bases: 8. CDR3 coding DNA: TGTGCCAGCAGTTACCTTAGCGGACAGGGGGTTTACGAGCAGTACTTC. It translates to CASSYLSGQGVYEQYF.

The V call is TRBV9, the J call TRBJ1-2, with D uncertain. This CDR3 contains 15 residues. Per germline, CDR1 SGDLS and CDR2 YYNGEE. Trimming removed 1 base at V and 3 bases at J, with 13 bases between. CDR3 in amino acids: CASSVWRSLDYGYTF. For the CDR3, the DNA is TGTGCCAGCAGCGTATGGAGAAGTCTCGACTATGGCTACACCTTC.

The genes are TRBV7-3 and TRBJ2-3; 11 bases agree with TRBD2. Germline V gives CDR1 SGHTA, CDR2 FQGTGA. V shed 4 bases and J 4 bases; nucleotides not matched to a gene: 7. The CDR3 is 16 amino acids. CDR3 amino acids: CASSSRTSGGPDTQYF. Here the CDR3 DNA reads TGTGCCAGCAGCTCACGTACTAGCGGGGGCCCAGATACGCAGTATTTT.

The rearrangement joins TRBV5-1 to TRBJ2-7; maybe TRBD1 (6 bases). The length of the CDR3 is 15 residues. With 1 base removed from V and 7 bases from J, the gap between germline ends came to 18 bases. Germline-derived CDR1 and CDR2 are SGHRS and YFSETQ. The CDR3, as DNA: TGCGCCAGCAGCTTGTCTGGGGGCGCCTTCCTTGAGCAGTACTTC. Translating gives CASSLSGGAFLEQYF. Full variable domain (rest looked up from reference TRBV5-1 and TRBJ2-7): KAGVTQTPRYLIKTRGQQVTLSCSPISGHRSVSWYQQTPGQGLQFLFEYFSETQRNKGNFPGRFSGRQFSNSRSEMNVSTLELGDSALYLCASSLSGGAFLEQYFGPGTRLTVT.

A single count supports this clone. The genes are TRBV6-5 and TRBJ1-2; TRBD1 matches 7 bases. The V gene's germline CDR1 is MNHEY and CDR2 SVGAGI. Trimming removed 8 bases from V and 1 base from J; junction bases left unmatched: 4. The CDR3 consists of 13 residues. The chain's CDR3 is CASWTGNNYGYTF. The CDR3 nucleotides are TGTGCCAGCTGGACAGGCAATAACTATGGCTACACCTTC.

This chain joins TRBV5-4 and TRBJ2-7, with TRBD2 as a possible D gene (6 bases). Germline lookup yields CDR1 SGHNT and CDR2 YYREEE (reference sequence). The CDR3 length is 14 residues. With 2 bases removed from V and 5 bases from J, the gap between germline ends came to 14 bases. The CDR3 reads CASSFGGTLHEQYF. The CDR3 nucleotides are TGTGCCAGCAGCTTCGGTGGGACTCTCCACGAGCAGTACTTC.

This clone was counted only a few times. The chain carries TRBV5-3 and TRBJ2-7; 8 bases fit TRBD2. TRBV5-3 is an ORF for which the function is uncertain. The V and J ends lost 4 bases and 7 bases, in that order; junction bases with no gene match: 16. This CDR3 spans 16 amino acids. CDR3 loop: CARSDPSGSRPGEQYF. CDR3 coding DNA: TGTGCCAGAAGCGACCCTAGCGGGTCAAGGCCCGGGGAGCAGTACTTC.

The chain combines TRBV12-1 with TRBJ2-7; the DNA was not compared with TRBD2, the D call given in the table. TRBV12-1 is a pseudogene segment. The CDR3 runs 18 residues. Written as DNA, the CDR3 is TGTGCCAGCAGACTTGGCGGGGGGGCCCGGATTAGCTCCTACGAGCAGTACTTC. Translating it yields CASRLGGGARISSYEQYF.

The rearrangement links TRBV11-2 to TRBJ2-3; 9 bases are shared with TRBD1. Unmatched junction bases numbered 9, after V lost 5 bases and J lost 6 bases. CDR1 is SGHAT and CDR2 is FQNNGV in the germline V gene. The CDR3 consists of 15 residues. The CDR3 DNA reads as TGTGCCAGCAGCCCAGGGGACAGGGAATTCGATACGCAGTATTTT. Translated: CASSPGDREFDTQYF.

V usage is TRBV4-3 and J usage is TRBJ1-4; D may be TRBD1 (6 bases). Germline lookup yields CDR1 LGHNA and CDR2 YSLEER. The V and J ends lost 0 bases and 1 base respectively, with 9 bases between them. The CDR3 has 16 amino acids. CDR3 in DNA: TGCGCCAGCAGCCAAGAGTGGGGGCTAACTAATGAAAAACTGTTTTTT. This translates into CASSQEWGLTNEKLFF.

This clone was detected once. The chain uses TRBV9 and TRBJ2-7; no definite D call. This CDR3 has 14 amino acids. Germline assignment: CDR1 SGDLS and CDR2 YYNGEE. V was cut by 3 bases and J by 2 bases, with 12 bases left in between. The CDR3 protein is CASSGDNNPYEQYF. The CDR3 bases are TGTGCCAGCAGCGGAGACAACAACCCCTACGAGCAGTACTTC.

Written as DNA, the CDR3 is TGTGCCATCAGTGATGGGACTAGCGGATCCACAGATACGCAGTATTTT. Protein: CAISDGTSGSTDTQYF. The rearrangement uses TRBV10-3 and TRBJ2-3; 11 nucleotides line up with TRBD2. The CDR3 sequence is 16 residues long. V lost 3 bases, J lost 2 bases, and 4 bases stayed unmatched. The germline V gene encodes CDR1 ENHRY and CDR2 SYGVKD.

The genes are TRBV4-1 and TRBJ1-2, with TRBD1 matching over 7 bases. Trimming took 3 bases from V and 8 from J; bases not matched to a gene: 9. The CDR3 runs 14 residues. Germline V gene lookup returns CDR1 MGHRA and CDR2 YSYEKL. The CDR3 nucleotides are TGCGCCAGCAGCCACTTCGGACAGGCCAGGGGCTACACCTTC. This codes for CASSHFGQARGYTF.

The chain uses TRBV3-1 (or the pseudogene TRBV3-2) and TRBJ1-6; no clear D. Trimming cost V 6 bases and J 0 bases, with 3 bases left between them. The CDR3 consists of 13 residues. CDR1 is LGHDT, CDR2 YNNKEL, per germline (reference sequence). In DNA, the CDR3 is TGTGCCAGCAGGAGCTCCTATAATTCACCCCTCCACTTT. Translation: CASRSSYNSPLHF.

This sequence joins TRBV7-9 and TRBJ1-4; D not resolved. Per the germline V gene, CDR1 is SEHNR and CDR2 is FQNEAQ (reference sequence). Trimming cost V 1 base and J 3 bases, with 6 bases left between them. The CDR3 runs 14 residues. CDR3 nucleotides: TGTGCCAGCAGCTTAGATCCAGCTAATGAAAAACTGTTTTTT. Protein sequence: CASSLDPANEKLFF.